What follows describes a single T cell receptor beta chain. This CDR3 region has 15 residues. V gave up 7 bases and J gave up 2 bases, with 17 bases separating them. Germline CDR1 and CDR2: SNHLY and FYNNEI. This entry is derived from a study of blood T cell repertoires in COVID-19. Study as a whole: The study drew acute and convalescent COVID-19 samples from the United States, Italy and Spain. Sources were T cells, B-cell-depleted T cells, or PBMCs; the material itself was cDNA or gDNA.

How the authors handled the data: Estimated nucleated cell counts came from reference gene primer amplification. The method was immunoSEQ multiplex PCR; TCRdb's version includes in-frame clones alone and lacks a portion of them. V and J calls and clone size are as listed in that table; D and trimming were resolved from the DNA. The repertoire holds roughly 240,000 clones, 86% seen once, with approximately 4% in the top ten. The sequence was obtained from a man aged 18 to 30 with active or convalescent COVID-19. Sequencing was done on a sample of peripheral blood. This chain links TRBV2 with TRBJ2-5, with a tentative D call TRBD2 (7 bases). The DNA of the CDR3 is TGTGCCAGCAAAAACGGGGGGCGCCTTCAAGAGACCCAGTACTTC. It is translated as CASKNGGRLQETQYF.